This T cell receptor (beta chain) appears in the sequencing data of a study of cytomegalovirus exposure and HLA in healthy donors (dated by TCRdb to between 2016 and 2019). About the study as a whole: A later analysis indicated that the 95 to 150 validation repertoires were generated on the platform also employed for the approximately 700 repertoires of the first cohort. The study was designed to test whether signatures of past pathogen exposure could be identified by cataloging public T cell receptors. Besides the first cohort of 666 subjects, a separate validation cohort made up of over a hundred different subjects was used. High-throughput TCR immunosequencing, statistical association of individual TCRs with disease status, and machine learning were combined to predict cytomegalovirus infection status.

Note on this clone: What this receptor recognizes is not known. Within one base of it there is no much larger clone, and no base qualities were kept.

Separate from the approximately 670-subject first cohort, the validation cohort of roughly 130 subjects was the group to which the donors belonged. Study-wide findings and limitations: Across donors, most TCR sequences were observed very rarely, whereas some public TCRs were present in many individuals. It was suggested by the authors that the approach could potentially be generalized to other disease states and immunological phenotypes. A later analysis lacked HLA typing for the validation cohort, so it scored co-occurrence in that cohort across all 120 or so repertoires. The classifier was reported to diagnose cytomegalovirus status with high specificity and sensitivity in both the original cohort and the validation cohort. In vitro tests confirmed that three of the cytomegalovirus-associated TCR beta chains recognize cytomegalovirus antigens. In a later analysis, TCRs clustered in the first cohort were found to also tend to co-occur in the 120 or so validation repertoires, with 90% to 95% of cluster scores above 0. The study listed around 160 TCR beta chains as associated with cytomegalovirus.

To prepare the library, the immunoSEQ multiplex PCR assay was applied. The source study handled its data this way. To diagnose cytomegalovirus status from the catalog of TCR beta chain sequences, a statistical classification framework was built. In TCRdb, the immuneACCESS table is reduced to in-frame sequences with V and J assigned. These tables do not hold every clone; where another copy was compared, an unresolved V gene accounts for under half, and the others remain unexplained. The DNA was the basis for D and trimming; V, J and clone size are from that table. Across this sample there are roughly 70,000 clones, with nearly 96% seen only once. 4.5% of the sample rests with the top ten. As encoded in the germline V gene, CDR1 is SGDLS while CDR2 is YYNGEE. The CDR3 has 16 amino acids, counting the end cysteine and phenylalanine. The entry retains the CDR3 DNA only, 48 bases that are in frame from base 1. For this chain, trimming is 4 bases at the V end and 1 base at the J end, and the number of junction bases without a gene match is 6.

The V and J genes are TRBV9 and TRBJ2-5; TRBD1 fits 11 bases in the junction. Material for sequencing was PBMCs. This clonotype originated in a woman younger than 30 in good health and CMV-seropositive. The CDR3 region: CASSRDRGFSQETQYF. The DNA reads TGTGCCAGCAGCCGGGACAGGGGGTTTTCCCAAGAGACCCAGTACTTC.